This TCR beta chain is from a study of neurological immune-mediated disorders (dated by TCRdb to the late 2010s). In terms of the full investigation: Peripheral blood TCR-beta repertoires from patients with HTLV-I-associated myelopathy (HAM/TSP), patients with multiple sclerosis, and healthy controls were compared in the study using UMI-based sequencing. Longitudinal samples, technical triplicates and paired sorted CD4+ and CD8+ T-cell subsets, alongside PBMC samples, were included among the approximately 110 TCR-beta libraries. Of the 60 to 70 subjects in the cohort, around 15 were HAM/TSP patients, about 34 were multiple sclerosis patients, and some 20 were healthy controls.

Measured from the cysteine to the phenylalanine, the CDR3 is 14 residues long. Kept here is only the CDR3 DNA, which spans 42 bases and is read in frame from base 1. Trimming takes 3 bases from V and 5 bases from J, and the germline ends sit 13 bases apart. The germline V gene specifies SGHAT as CDR1 and FQNNGV as CDR2. Blood bank volunteers in Maryland, USA served as the healthy controls. For unsorted PBMC libraries, 2 million PBMCs were used after storage in RNAlater at -80 degrees C until RNA extraction. Peripheral blood underwent Ficoll-Hypaque density gradient centrifugation to isolate PBMCs, which were then cryopreserved in liquid nitrogen. With regard to this clonotype: What this receptor recognizes is not known. No base-level quality is on record; no much larger clone is a single base apart.

Broad study findings and their caveats: TCR clonal expansion was highest in HAM/TSP patients and lowest in MS patients, with MS patients falling below even healthy controls. Across subjects, expanded clones never shared an identical CDR3 amino acid sequence, which suggests that the TCR-beta repertoires in every group were private.

cDNA synthesis used template-switch 5'RACE with a primer carrying a 10-nucleotide random unique molecular identifier tagging each TCR transcript. Every sequencing run covered 15-18 subjects and yielded more than 180 million TCR-beta sequences. The RNeasy kit was used to extract total RNA. Using the KAPA Real-time Library Amplification kit, TCR-beta VDJ regions were amplified with primers for the TCR constant region and the 5'RACE anchor. Sample indexes and Illumina adaptors were added in a first PCR, after which library yield was increased in a second PCR. The roughly 650 bp TCR product was size-selected on a 2% E-gel SizeSelection system after Ampure bead purification. Before pooling, library quality was assessed on a Bioanalyzer, concentration was determined with Qubit, and library quantification was performed with the Kapa Library Quantification kit. Libraries were sequenced paired-end 2 x 150 bp on an Illumina HiSeq 2500. To increase sequence diversity, about 23-32% phiX was spiked into each library pool. For the original study's pipeline: Quality-filtered reads were processed with the UMI-based MiGEC pipeline, which removed over 90% of raw TCR sequences during error correction. IMGT germline references were used for aligning VDJ genes, and each clonotype was defined as a unique CDR3 amino acid sequence together with its V-J genes. Clonal expansion, Shannon diversity and CDR3 relatedness were evaluated with VDJtools (CalcPairwiseDistances, ClusterSamples), while phylogenetic trees were built in CLCbio workbench. Expanded clones were defined as having at least 8 unique UMIs, based on coefficient-of-variation modelling across technical triplicates. TCRdb itself trimmed the public reads at Q25 with fastp, ran MiXCR and retained productive beta chains. Each CDR3 protein gets just one entry, which takes the most common genes and DNA from the rows behind it. The V and J calls and clone size come from TCRdb's table, not from the authors' own analysis. The sample records 50,000 or so distinct CDR3 sequences, under 30% of which are singletons. The ten most abundant clones make up 23% of the sample.

Sequencing was carried out using PBMCs. Recombination connected TRBV11-2 to TRBJ1-1; the D gene assignment is ambiguous. This sequence originates from a woman in her 70s in good health. The CDR3 is CASSFRPQATEAFF. The nucleotide sequence is TGTGCCAGCAGCTTTAGGCCTCAGGCAACTGAAGCTTTCTTT.